This T cell receptor beta chain came from a study of T-cell reconstitution after alpha-beta-depleted transplantation in children. This clonotype has just a few counts. A TCRbeta library incorporating unique molecular identifiers was prepared. TCRdb re-analysed the PCR reads in MiXCR, keeping a single row per CDR3 protein. This table has 200,000 to 250,000 distinct CDR3 sequences, approximately 9% appearing once. This CDR3 contains 15 residues. CDR1 is MNHEY, CDR2 SVGAGI, per germline. The V end was cut by 0 bases, the J end by 2 bases, with 10 bases between. The specimen was PBMCs from the stem cell graft donor, collected from the stem cell graft. This chain uses TRBV6-5 with TRBJ1-2, with D possibly TRBD1 on 6 matching bases. The origin of this receptor is a human donor who donated a stem cell graft to a child with acute lymphoblastic leukemia. Here the CDR3 DNA reads TGTGCCAGCAGTTACTCGCCAGGGGTAAACTATGGCTACACCTTC. This codes for CASSYSPGVNYGYTF.